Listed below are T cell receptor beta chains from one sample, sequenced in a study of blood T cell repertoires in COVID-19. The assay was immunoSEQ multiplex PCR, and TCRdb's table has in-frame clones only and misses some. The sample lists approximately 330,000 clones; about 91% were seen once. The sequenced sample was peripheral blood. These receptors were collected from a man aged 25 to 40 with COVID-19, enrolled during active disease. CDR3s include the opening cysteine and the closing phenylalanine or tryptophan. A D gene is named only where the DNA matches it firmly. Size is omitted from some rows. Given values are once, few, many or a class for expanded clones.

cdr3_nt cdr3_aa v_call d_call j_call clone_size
TGTGCCAGCAGTTGGACAGGGGAAGTATTGACCCAGTACTTC CASSWTGEVLTQYF TRBV28 TRBD1 TRBJ2-5 -
TGTGCCAGCAGCTTGGGAGGACAGGGGGGCACTGAAGCTTTCTTT CASSLGGQGGTEAFF TRBV5-4 TRBD1 TRBJ1-1 once
TGTGCCAGCAGCTCTAGACAGGGCTCCTACGAGCAGTACTTC CASSSRQGSYEQYF TRBV11-3 TRBD1 TRBJ2-7 -
TGTGCCAGCAGCTTATACAGGGCGGAGTTCTATGGCTACACCTTC CASSLYRAEFYGYTF TRBV7-2 - TRBJ1-2 -
TGTGCCAGCAGCCCGTACCCGGACAGCATCTATGGCTACACCTTC CASSPYPDSIYGYTF TRBV5-5 - TRBJ1-2 -
TGTGCCAGCAGTTTTTTGGGGGGCGGGGGCACTGAAGCTTTCTTT CASSFLGGGGTEAFF TRBV27 - TRBJ1-1 -
TGCGCCAGCAGTCGGTCACTTCAAGAGACCCAGTACTTC CASSRSLQETQYF TRBV23-1 - TRBJ2-5 -
TGTGCCAGCAGTTATAGGGGTGGCGGGGGCCCGGATACGCAGTATTTT CASSYRGGGGPDTQYF TRBV27 - TRBJ2-3 -
TGTGCCAGCAGCTATGACAGGGTAGGAAACACCATATATTTT CASSYDRVGNTIYF TRBV5-4 TRBD1 TRBJ1-3 once
TGTGCCAGCAGTCTAAATACAGGGTCCCATGGCTACACCTTC CASSLNTGSHGYTF TRBV6-6 - TRBJ1-2 -
TGTGCCAGCAGCTTATCAGGGTCCACTGAAGCTTTCTTT CASSLSGSTEAFF TRBV7-9 - TRBJ1-1 few
TGTGCCTCTACCGGGACAGGAAACACCGGGGAGCTGTTTTTT CASTGTGNTGELFF TRBV19 TRBD1 TRBJ2-2 -
TGTGCCAGCAACCCCGGAACTGGGGCGGGAACAGCTTCCTACAATGAGCAGTTCTTC CASNPGTGAGTASYNEQFF TRBV2 - TRBJ2-1 -
TGTGCCAGCAGCGAAATGGGGGACAGGGTGAGGGAGACCCAGTACTTC CASSEMGDRVRETQYF TRBV21-1 - TRBJ2-5 -
TGTGCCAGCAGTTCCCCTCAAAGCGGGGAGGTCGGGGAGCTGTTTTTT CASSSPQSGEVGELFF TRBV6-5 TRBD2 TRBJ2-2 -
TGTGCCAGCAGTTTATATGTGACTCAGAGTAGTGGGGCCAACGTCCTGACTTTC CASSLYVTQSSGANVLTF TRBV27 - TRBJ2-6 -
TGTGCCAGCAGCCCCGGGGTAGGCGGCTACACCTTC CASSPGVGGYTF TRBV7-9 - TRBJ1-2 -
TGTGCCAGCAGACAGGCAGGGGGCGTCGACGAGCAGTACTTC CASRQAGGVDEQYF TRBV6-5 TRBD1 TRBJ2-7 -
TGTGCCAGCAGTTCGCGGGTCAGTGGGGAGACCCAGTACTTC CASSSRVSGETQYF TRBV6-5 - TRBJ2-5 -
TGTGCCAGCAGTTACTCGTTAGGAACAGGCTATGGCTACACCTTC CASSYSLGTGYGYTF TRBV6-2/TRBV6-3 - TRBJ1-2 few